This T cell receptor (beta chain) was recorded in a study of neurological immune-mediated disorders. MiXCR, applied by TCRdb to the 5' RACE reads, yields one record per CDR3 protein. Here the sample spans tens of thousands of distinct CDR3 sequences, roughly 4% being singletons. At least ten counts were recorded for this clonotype. What it binds is not known. Study results and caveats: HTLV-1-associated myelopathy led in TCR clonal expansion, while multiple sclerosis ranked lowest, below healthy controls.

The CDR3 spans 10 residues. In germline, CDR1 is DFQATT, CDR2 SNEGSKA (reference sequence). With 6 bases removed from V and 8 bases from J, the gap between germline ends came to 7 bases. Material: PBMCs. The J gene is TRBJ1-4, the V gene TRBV20-1; perhaps TRBD1 as D (5 bases). This TCR was sampled from a man aged 50 to 60 with multiple sclerosis. Here the CDR3 DNA reads TGCAGTGCGGAGGGGGAAAAACTGTTTTTT. This gives the protein CSAEGEKLFF.